One and the same sample provided the 17 T cell receptor beta chains below, sequenced in a study of read filtering for tumor transcriptome and immune sequencing. This library used roughly 0.4 ug RNA and molecular barcoded adaptors spanning alpha/delta and beta/gamma chains. TCRdb re-called the reads through MiXCR, storing one row per CDR3 protein. Of 75,000 to 95,000 distinct CDR3 sequences listed, roughly an eighth were seen once; the top ten hold more than 13%. The sample taken for sequencing was a population of CD138-negative cells sorted from bone marrow. Receptors were obtained from a donor aged 40 or over with multiple myeloma.

This clonotype was counted at least ten times. The rearrangement joins TRBV20-1 to TRBJ2-7; D unresolved. Germline V lookup: CDR1 DFQATT, CDR2 SNEGSKA (reference sequence). The CDR3 loop spans 13 amino acids. Trimming took off 0 bases at V and 7 bases at J, with 13 bases between the two ends. For the CDR3, the DNA is TGCAGTGCTAGAGATGGTAGGATGAGGGAGCAGTACTTC. This gives the protein CSARDGRMREQYF.

This clonotype was observed at least ten times. V is TRBV20-1 and J is TRBJ1-5; no firm D call. V gave up 4 bases and J gave up 0 bases, with 19 bases separating them. In germline, CDR1 is DFQATT, CDR2 SNEGSKA (reference sequence). The CDR3 is 17 residues long. Here the CDR3 DNA reads TGCAGTGCTATGGACCCGACAAGACGGCTTAGCAATCAGCCCCAGCATTTT. It translates to CSAMDPTRRLSNQPQHF.

Many counts were recorded for this clonotype. This sequence joins TRBV11-2 and TRBJ2-1, with 9 bases aligning to TRBD2. The V gene's germline CDR1 is SGHAT and CDR2 FQNNGV. The CDR3 spans 17 residues. The V segment lost 2 bases and the J segment 8 bases; nucleotides outside the gene matches: 13. In DNA form, the CDR3 reads TGTGCCAGCAGCTTAACCGGGCCCGCGGGAGGGGTAGATGAGCAGTTCTTC. Its protein is CASSLTGPAGGVDEQFF.

This clonotype came up many times. V gene TRBV20-1 combines with J gene TRBJ1-5; perhaps TRBD1 as D (5 bases). The CDR3 runs 13 residues. CDR1 is DFQATT and CDR2 is SNEGSKA in the germline V gene (reference sequence). V lost 3 bases and J lost 5, with 11 bases in between. CDR3 in DNA: TGCAGTGCTAGTTCGGGAGGGGATCAGCCCCAGCATTTT. Protein: CSASSGGDQPQHF.

This clonotype was seen more than once but under ten times. The V gene is TRBV5-1, the J gene TRBJ1-1, with 7 bases that match TRBD1. V trimming: 3 bases; J trimming: 3 bases; junction bases outside the gene matches: 8. Germline CDR1 SGHRS, CDR2 YFSETQ. The CDR3 totals 15 residues. This CDR3 is CASSSRQGRDTEAFF. The CDR3 region has the DNA TGCGCCAGCAGCTCTAGACAGGGAAGGGACACTGAAGCTTTCTTT.

As to this clonotype: A clone one base away is much larger, so this may be a read error. This chain uses TRBV28 with TRBJ1-2; possibly TRBD1 for D (5 bases). Germline V gene data show CDR1 as MDHEN and CDR2 as SYDVKM. CDR3 size: 14 residues. The CDR3 reads CASGFGRGPHGYTF. DNA of the CDR3: TGTGCCAGCGGTTTCGGGAGGGGTCCCCATGGCTACACCTTC.

This clonotype occurred a few times. A much larger clone lies one base from this, so it may be a read error. The rearrangement links TRBV29-1 to TRBJ2-7; D uncertain. The last part of the DNA fits TRBJ2-1 better; the J call may be wrong. Germline V CDR1 and CDR2: SQVTM, ANQGSEA. This CDR3 has 13 residues. CDR3 coding DNA: TGCAGCGTCTTTAGCCGGAGCTCCTACGAGCAGTTCTTC. Its protein is CSVFSRSSYEQFF.

This clonotype was detected many times. The genes are TRBV7-9 and TRBJ1-1, with TRBD1 matching over 9 bases. The CDR3 length is 19 residues. The V segment lost 5 bases and the J segment 4 bases; nucleotides outside the gene matches: 20. In germline, CDR1 is SEHNR, CDR2 FQNEAQ (reference sequence). This chain's CDR3 is CASSPPDRDRALRGTEAFF. CDR3 nucleotide sequence: TGTGCCAGCAGCCCCCCGGATCGGGACAGGGCTCTTAGGGGCACTGAAGCTTTCTTT.

To note about this clonotype: This sequence may be a read error, since a much larger clone differs from it by one base. This sequence joins TRBV20-1 and TRBJ2-5; D gene uncertain. Germline CDR1 reads DFQATT; CDR2 reads SNEGSKA (reference sequence). The CDR3 consists of 13 residues. The CDR3 sequence: CSAFGTDQGTQYF. As DNA, the CDR3 is TGCAGTGCTTTCGGAACAGATCAAGGGACCCAGTACTTC.

This clonotype was observed many times. This chain links TRBV20-1 with TRBJ2-7, with unresolved D. The CDR3 sequence is 14 residues long. Germline CDR1 reads DFQATT; CDR2 reads SNEGSKA (reference sequence). V shed 1 base and J shed 5 bases, with 15 bases lying between them. Here the CDR3 reads CSARAKILPDEQYF. As DNA, the CDR3 is TGCAGTGCTAGAGCCAAGATCCTTCCCGACGAGCAGTACTTC.

This clonotype was counted many times. The V gene is TRBV5-1, the J gene TRBJ1-1, with 7 bases matching TRBD1. This CDR3 is 13 amino acids long. The germline gives CDR1 SGHRS, CDR2 YFSETQ. V shed 4 bases and J 10 bases; nucleotides not matched to a gene: 10. CDR3 in amino acids: CASSDGGGTRAFF. The CDR3 DNA sequence: TGCGCCAGCAGCGATGGAGGGGGCACGAGAGCTTTCTTT.

With regard to this clonotype: Germline and junction disagree at one end, which may indicate a read error. The J gene is TRBJ2-1, the V gene TRBV15; no firm D call. The germline CDR1 and CDR2 sequences are LNHNV and YYDKDF (reference sequence). The CDR3 is 14 residues long. Written as DNA, the CDR3 is TGTGCCACCAGCAGGGCGGCAACCTACAAGGAGCAGTTCTTC. Protein: CATSRAATYKEQFF. Looking up the rest from reference TRBV15 and TRBJ2-1 gives the full variable domain: DAMVIQNPRYQVTQFGKPVTLSCSQTLNHNVMYWYQQKSSQAPKLLFHYYDKDFNNEADTPDNFQSRRPNTSFCFLDIRSPGLGDTAMYLCATSRAATYKEQFFGPGTRLTVL.

This clonotype was counted at least ten times. This chain uses TRBV28 with TRBJ2-7; TRBD2 matches 7 bases. After removal of 3 bases from V and 1 base from J, the junction contained 3 bases not matched to a gene. The CDR3 sequence is 14 residues long. Germline V gives CDR1 MDHEN, CDR2 SYDVKM. The chain's CDR3 is CASSLPGRSYEQYF. CDR3 sequence (DNA): TGTGCCAGCAGTTTGCCCGGGAGGTCCTACGAGCAGTACTTC.

The chain employs TRBV7-2 and TRBJ2-7; D ambiguous. This CDR3 has 14 amino acids. V dropped 2 bases and J dropped 1 base, with 9 bases sitting between them. Germline loops: CDR1 SGHTA, CDR2 FQGNSA. CDR3 region: CASSLRAQSYEQYF. The CDR3 DNA is TGTGCCAGCAGCTTACGCGCCCAGTCCTACGAGCAGTACTTC.

V usage is TRBV4-2 and J usage is TRBJ2-1; TRBD2 aligns across 8 bases. V was pared by 3 bases and J by 0 bases, with 7 bases of the junction left unmatched. The CDR3 covers 17 residues. From germline, CDR1 is LGHNA and CDR2 YNFKEQ. The CDR3 loop reads CASSQDSSGSSYNEQFF. The CDR3 coding sequence is TGTGCCAGCAGCCAGGATTCGAGCGGGAGCTCCTACAATGAGCAGTTCTTC.

This clonotype was seen repeatedly, ten times or more. The rearrangement joins TRBV12-3 or TRBV12-4 to TRBJ2-3, with 9 bases identical to TRBD2. This CDR3 spans 17 amino acids. Trimming removed 10 bases from V and 4 bases from J; junction bases left unmatched: 18. The chain's CDR3 is CATNRGTSYDRADTQYF. The CDR3 coding sequence is TGTGCCACCAATCGGGGGACTAGCTATGACAGAGCAGATACGCAGTATTTT.

Comments on this clonotype: A much larger clonotype is one base distant, so this may be a read error. The chain employs TRBV2 and TRBJ2-5; D is uncertain. The CDR3 sequence is 13 residues long. The V gene's germline CDR1 is SNHLY and CDR2 FYNNEI. V was trimmed by 4 bases and J by 5 bases, leaving 11 bases between them. The CDR3 DNA is TGTGCCAGCAGTGGGTACAGCCGGGAGACCCAGTACTTC. The encoded protein is CASSGYSRETQYF.